These T cell receptor beta chains were read from a single sample in a study of T cells in Graves' hyperthyroidism and ophthalmopathy. TCRdb recomputed calls from the multiplex PCR reads with MiXCR, one row per CDR3 protein. The profile shows 700,000 to 850,000 distinct CDR3 sequences, roughly 32% of them singletons. Sequencing was done on a sample of blood. These receptors originate from a woman aged 40 to 50 with Graves' hyperthyroidism. Both conserved end residues are part of each CDR3. The D gene is left open where the match is weak. Size values are once, few and many counts, or a class for expanded clones, and some rows have none.

size: few
V: TRBV6-5
J: TRBJ1-2
D: -
CDR3: CASSYGFNYGYTF
DNA: TGTGCCAGCAGTTACGGGTTCAACTATGGCTACACCTTC

size: -
V: TRBV10-3
J: TRBJ2-1
D: TRBD2
CDR3: CAISDRTSGRASYNEQFF
DNA: TGTGCCATCAGTGATAGGACTAGCGGGAGGGCCTCATACAATGAGCAGTTCTTC

size: -
V: TRBV5-1
J: TRBJ2-7
D: TRBD2
CDR3: CASSQEGLAGGPSYGQYF
DNA: TGCGCCAGCAGCCAAGAGGGACTAGCGGGAGGACCTTCCTACGGGCAGTACTTC

size: -
V: TRBV9
J: TRBJ2-5
D: -
CDR3: CASSAQAGGIQETQYF
DNA: TGTGCCAGCAGCGCCCAGGCAGGAGGGATTCAAGAGACCCAGTACTTC

size: few
V: TRBV7-2
J: TRBJ1-5
D: TRBD1
CDR3: CASSPRGNGNQPQHF
DNA: TGTGCCAGCAGCCCCAGGGGGAACGGGAATCAGCCCCAGCATTTT

size: -
V: TRBV6-4
J: TRBJ2-3
D: -
CDR3: CASSYLSFRTDTQYF
DNA: TGTGCCAGCAGTTACCTGTCCTTCCGCACAGATACGCAGTATTTT

size: many
V: TRBV10-3
J: TRBJ1-1
D: -
CDR3: CAISDGPGEITEAFF
DNA: TGTGCCATCAGTGACGGGCCGGGAGAGATCACTGAAGCTTTCTTT

size: few
V: TRBV7-9
J: TRBJ2-5
D: -
CDR3: CASSTRQENRETQYF
DNA: TGTGCCAGCAGCACGAGACAGGAGAACCGAGAGACCCAGTACTTC

size: -
V: TRBV9
J: TRBJ2-7
D: TRBD1
CDR3: CASSVAPTGAYEQYF
DNA: TGTGCCAGCAGCGTAGCTCCGACAGGGGCCTACGAGCAGTACTTC

size: -
V: TRBV7-2
J: TRBJ1-5
D: TRBD1
CDR3: CASSLGQGDRGPQHF
DNA: TGTGCCAGCAGCTTAGGCCAGGGGGACCGGGGGCCCCAGCATTTT

size: -
V: TRBV20-1
J: TRBJ2-5
D: TRBD1
CDR3: CSARTGDQPQYF
DNA: TGCAGTGCTAGGACAGGGGATCAGCCCCAGTACTTC

size: few
V: TRBV6-5
J: TRBJ1-2
D: TRBD1
CDR3: CASTKTGVHGYTF
DNA: TGTGCCAGCACTAAAACAGGGGTACATGGCTACACCTTC

size: -
V: TRBV28
J: TRBJ2-6
D: -
CDR3: CASSLNPRSSGANVLTF
DNA: TGTGCCAGCAGTTTAAACCCGAGGAGCTCTGGGGCCAACGTCCTGACTTTC

size: -
V: TRBV2
J: TRBJ1-1
D: -
CDR3: CVSGGRTEAFF
DNA: TGTGTCAGCGGGGGCCGGACTGAAGCTTTCTTT

size: many
V: TRBV12-3/TRBV12-4
J: TRBJ1-1
D: TRBD1
CDR3: CASSSGQGEAFF
DNA: TGTGCCAGCAGCTCGGGACAGGGAGAAGCTTTCTTT

size: few
V: TRBV28
J: TRBJ1-6
D: -
CDR3: CASSPSAGRNSPLHF
DNA: TGTGCCAGCAGTCCCTCGGCGGGTCGGAATTCACCCCTCCACTTT

size: few
V: TRBV6-5
J: TRBJ1-2
D: -
CDR3: CASSYPTTGYTF
DNA: TGTGCCAGCAGTTACCCAACCACCGGCTACACCTTC

size: few
V: TRBV27
J: TRBJ1-2
D: -
CDR3: CASGRGRTYGYTF
DNA: TGTGCCAGCGGAAGGGGCCGAACCTATGGCTACACCTTC

size: many
V: TRBV15
J: TRBJ2-7
D: -
CDR3: CATSRDQNRAYEQYF
DNA: TGTGCCACCAGCAGAGATCAGAACAGGGCTTACGAGCAGTACTTC

size: many
V: TRBV6-5
J: TRBJ1-5
D: -
CDR3: CASSLNQPQHF
DNA: TGTGCCAGCAGCCTCAATCAGCCCCAGCATTTT

size: -
V: TRBV9
J: TRBJ1-4
D: -
CDR3: CASSLEGTVPTNEKLFF
DNA: TGTGCCAGCAGCCTCGAAGGGACGGTTCCAACTAATGAAAAACTGTTTTTT

size: many
V: TRBV2
J: TRBJ1-2
D: TRBD1
CDR3: CASRQIGTGDYGYTF
DNA: TGTGCCAGCAGACAGATCGGGACAGGAGACTATGGCTACACCTTC

size: few
V: TRBV7-2
J: TRBJ1-2
D: TRBD1
CDR3: CASSLGGGLVYGYTF
DNA: TGTGCCAGCAGCTTAGGAGGGGGCCTCGTCTATGGCTACACCTTC

size: -
V: TRBV10-3
J: TRBJ1-2
D: -
CDR3: CAISESDSSRIYGYTF
DNA: TGTGCCATCAGTGAAAGTGACAGTTCCCGAATCTATGGCTACACCTTC

size: many
V: TRBV29-1
J: TRBJ1-4
D: -
CDR3: CSVDGVGEKLFF
DNA: TGCAGCGTTGACGGGGTGGGTGAAAAACTGTTTTTT

size: many
V: TRBV19
J: TRBJ1-2
D: -
CDR3: CASSAFRGYTF
DNA: TGTGCCAGTAGTGCTTTTCGGGGCTACACCTTC

size: once
V: TRBV6-2/TRBV6-3
J: TRBJ2-7
D: -
CDR3: CASSYKLYEQYF
DNA: TGTGCCAGCAGTTACAAGCTCTACGAGCAGTACTTC